The next 27 T cell receptor beta chains were all read from a single sample in a study of T cells in localized non-small cell lung cancer. Only in-frame clones appear in the TCRdb table, and some are missing; sequencing was by immunoSEQ multiplex PCR. The sample contains approximately 30,000 clones, approximately 88% of which appear only once. This material consisted of peripheral blood mononuclear cells, taken before any cancer treatment. These receptors were collected from a woman aged 40 to 75 with stage III lung adenocarcinoma.

V usage is TRBV6-5 and J usage is TRBJ1-1, with TRBD1 identical over 7 bases. This CDR3 spans 14 amino acids. Germline V lookup: CDR1 MNHEY, CDR2 SVGAGI. V lost 5 bases and J lost 4; bases outside the gene matches: 7. CDR3 coding DNA: TGTGCCAGCAGTCCAGGGGGTGGAAGCACTGAAGCTTTCTTT. Its translation is CASSPGGGSTEAFF.

The genes are TRBV18 and TRBJ2-4; a weak D match, TRBD1 (6 bases). V was pared by 6 bases and J by 3 bases, with 12 bases between. CDR1 is KGHSH, CDR2 LQKENI, per germline. The length of the CDR3 is 14 residues. CDR3 sequence: CASSQAQGKNIQYF. CDR3 sequence (DNA): TGTGCCAGCTCCCAAGCACAGGGCAAAAACATTCAGTACTTC.

The V and J genes are TRBV7-2 and TRBJ2-4; no reliable D call. The CDR3 totals 15 residues. Germline CDR1 is SGHTA and CDR2 is FQGNSA. The V gene lost 3 bases and the J gene lost 0 bases, with 9 bases spanning the gap. The DNA for the CDR3 is TGTGCCAGCAGCTTCAGGATGTTAGCCAAAAACATTCAGTACTTC. Translating it yields CASSFRMLAKNIQYF.

This chain connects TRBV6-5 to TRBJ1-3, with no clear D. The CDR3 runs 15 residues. Germline loops: CDR1 MNHEY, CDR2 SVGAGI. Trimming removed 0 bases from V and 0 bases from J, with 6 bases in between. CDR3 bases: TGTGCCAGCAGTTACTCGAAGAGCTCTGGAAACACCATATATTTT. The encoded protein is CASSYSKSSGNTIYF.

This clone showed up just once. The chain combines TRBV19 with TRBJ1-3, with a tentative D call TRBD1 (6 bases). The CDR3 is 18 amino acids. V lost 6 bases, J lost 4 bases, and 25 bases lay in between. CDR1 LNHDA and CDR2 SQIVND come from the germline V gene (reference sequence). The CDR3 loop is CASRSPVWGAPVGNTIYF. The CDR3 DNA reads TGTGCCAGTAGATCCCCCGTGTGGGGGGCCCCTGTCGGAAACACCATATATTTT.

The J gene is TRBJ2-5, the V gene TRBV10-1, with 8 bases matching TRBD1. Germline values: CDR1 WNHNN, CDR2 SYGVQD (reference sequence). The CDR3 loop spans 18 amino acids. V dropped 4 bases and J dropped 2; count of bases not matched to a gene: 15. The CDR3 DNA reads TGCGCCAGCAGTGCGGGACAGGAACATCCCCCTTTTCAAGAGACCCAGTACTTC. As protein: CASSAGQEHPPFQETQYF.

This chain connects TRBV30 to TRBJ2-7; 7 nucleotides match TRBD1. The trim removed 0 bases at V and 5 bases at J, leaving 4 bases unmatched. Germline CDR1 is GTSNPN and CDR2 is SVGIG (reference sequence). The CDR3 runs 13 residues. The CDR3 region is CAWSVTGVNEQYF. The CDR3 nucleotides read TGTGCCTGGAGTGTAACAGGGGTCAACGAGCAGTACTTC.

The chain links TRBV9 to TRBJ1-1; no clear D. Germline lookup yields CDR1 SGDLS and CDR2 YYNGEE. The CDR3 loop spans 15 amino acids. Deletions cut 0 bases from V and 4 bases from J, with 13 bases between. CDR3 amino acids: CASSVGAGRSTEAFF. The CDR3 DNA is TGTGCCAGCAGCGTAGGGGCGGGGAGGAGCACTGAAGCTTTCTTT.

This clone was picked up one time. DNA for the CDR3: TGTGCCATCAGCGGGGACCCGGGACACGATGAAAAACTGTTTTTT. Protein product: CAISGDPGHDEKLFF. The chain couples TRBV10-3 to TRBJ1-4; D might be TRBD1 (6 bases). From germline, CDR1 is ENHRY and CDR2 SYGVKD. The length of the CDR3 is 15 residues. The V and J ends lost 6 bases and 6 bases respectively, with 17 bases between them.

V usage is TRBV19 and J usage is TRBJ2-5, with TRBD2 matching 14 bases. J was trimmed by 1 base and V by 4 bases; bases with no gene match: 2. The CDR3 runs 16 residues. Per germline, CDR1 LNHDA and CDR2 SQIVND (reference sequence). CDR3 region: CASSRGLAGVQETQYF. Written as DNA, the CDR3 is TGTGCCAGTAGTAGGGGACTAGCGGGGGTCCAAGAGACCCAGTACTTC.

This clone appeared a few times. The rearrangement links TRBV29-1 to TRBJ1-3; TRBD1 matches 11 bases. After removal of 6 bases from V and 2 bases from J, the junction contained 0 bases not matched to a gene. The CDR3 runs to 13 residues. CDR1 and CDR2 from the germline V gene are SQVTM and ANQGSEA. Written as DNA, the CDR3 is TGCAGCGTGGGACAGGGGGCTGGAAACACCATATATTTT. Translated, it gives CSVGQGAGNTIYF.

The chain has TRBV15 and TRBJ1-1; possible D gene TRBD1, 6 bases. Deletions cut 0 bases from V and 3 bases from J, with 23 bases between. The CDR3 is made up of 19 amino acids. Germline CDR1 is LNHNV and CDR2 is YYDKDF (reference sequence). CDR3 nucleotides: TGTGCCACCAGCAGAGACCAGACGAGGGAAGACAGGAAGGACACTGAAGCTTTCTTT. The encoded protein is CATSRDQTREDRKDTEAFF.

This sequence joins TRBV19 and TRBJ2-7, with 9 bases fitting TRBD2. This CDR3 is built from 15 residues. CDR1 LNHDA and CDR2 SQIVND come from the germline V gene (reference sequence). Trimming at V came to 5 bases and at J to 0 bases, leaving 5 bases not matched to a gene. CDR3 protein: CASSQGLAFSYEQYF. CDR3 DNA: TGTGCCAGTAGTCAGGGACTAGCCTTCTCCTACGAGCAGTACTTC. Combining the CDR3 with reference TRBV19 and TRBJ2-7 gives the whole variable domain DGGITQSPKYLFRKEGQNVTLSCEQNLNHDAMYWYRQDPGQGLRLIYYSQIVNDFQKGDIAEGYSVSREKKESFPLTVTSAQKNPTAFYLCASSQGLAFSYEQYFGPGTRLTVT.

The chain has TRBV7-3 and TRBJ2-1; 13 nucleotides align to TRBD2. Per germline, CDR1 SGHTA and CDR2 FQGTGA. The CDR3 covers 15 residues. J gave up 8 bases and V 5 bases, and 6 bases lay outside the gene matches. The CDR3 sequence: CASSPGTSGIYEQFF. The DNA of the CDR3 is TGTGCCAGCAGCCCAGGGACTAGCGGGATTTATGAGCAGTTCTTC. Variable domain in full (rest from reference TRBV7-3 and TRBJ2-1): GAGVSQTPSNKVTEKGKYVELRCDPISGHTALYWYRQSLGQGPEFLIYFQGTGAADDSGLPNDRFFAVRPEGSVSTLKIQRTERGDSAVYLCASSPGTSGIYEQFFGPGTRLTVL.

The chain combines TRBV4-3 with TRBJ2-5; D might be TRBD1 or TRBD2, each matching 6 bases. This CDR3 comprises 16 residues. Germline V gene lookup returns CDR1 LGHNA and CDR2 YSLEER. Trimming pared 0 bases from V and 4 bases from J, leaving 15 bases between. CDR3 protein: CASSQEFGSGAETQYF. CDR3 coding DNA: TGCGCCAGCAGCCAAGAGTTTGGGTCGGGGGCAGAGACCCAGTACTTC.

V and J are TRBV19 and TRBJ1-2, with D uncertain. The CDR3 contains 11 residues. V was clipped by 3 bases and J by 7 bases, with 6 bases between them. Germline-derived CDR1 and CDR2 are LNHDA and SQIVND (reference sequence). CDR3 in amino acids: CASSMGGGYTF. Written as DNA, the CDR3 is TGTGCCAGTAGTATGGGCGGTGGCTACACCTTC.

The chain employs TRBV2 and TRBJ2-3, with a possible D match to TRBD2 (6 bases). This CDR3 has 13 residues. Per the germline V gene, CDR1 is SNHLY and CDR2 is FYNNEI. Trimming left V 8 bases short and J 5 bases short, with 14 bases between. DNA for the CDR3: TGTGCCAGCGGGACTCTTGCTAGAGATACGCAGTATTTT. As protein: CASGTLARDTQYF.

The CDR3 nucleotides are TGCGCCAGCAGCTTGGAGGCCTACTCCACCGAGCAGTACTTC. Protein: CASSLEAYSTEQYF. The chain joins TRBV5-1 to TRBJ2-7; D call uncertain. Germline loops: CDR1 SGHRS, CDR2 YFSETQ. The CDR3 consists of 14 residues. The V end lost 0 bases, the J end lost 6 bases, and 13 bases lay between the germline ends.

The chain employs TRBV7-3 and TRBJ2-3; D remains unclear. This CDR3 comprises 15 residues. V was pared by 1 base and J by 4 bases, with 12 bases between. CDR1 is SGHTA, CDR2 FQGTGA, per germline. The chain's CDR3 is CASSLRLGGADTQYF. CDR3 nucleotide sequence: TGTGCCAGCAGCTTAAGGCTAGGTGGGGCAGATACGCAGTATTTT. Complete variable domain (other parts from reference TRBV7-3 and TRBJ2-3): GAGVSQTPSNKVTEKGKYVELRCDPISGHTALYWYRQSLGQGPEFLIYFQGTGAADDSGLPNDRFFAVRPEGSVSTLKIQRTERGDSAVYLCASSLRLGGADTQYFGPGTRLTVL.

The CDR3 bases are TGTGCCAGCAGTTACTCGCGGGGCGCGGATGAAAAACTGTTTTTT. Amino acid sequence: CASSYSRGADEKLFF. The chain carries TRBV6-5 and TRBJ1-4; a possible D gene is TRBD1 (5 bases). The germline CDR1 and CDR2 sequences are MNHEY and SVGAGI. This CDR3 comprises 15 residues. Trimming took 0 bases from V and 6 from J, leaving 11 bases between them.

The V call is TRBV29-1, the J call TRBJ2-3; TRBD1 matches 7 bases. V trimming: 1 base; J trimming: 6 bases; junction bases outside the gene matches: 13. This CDR3 region has 16 residues. CDR1 is SQVTM, CDR2 ANQGSEA, per germline. CDR3 sequence: CSVEGVVQGLRDTQYF. CDR3 nucleotides: TGCAGCGTTGAAGGCGTAGTACAGGGGTTAAGGGATACGCAGTATTTT.

The V gene is TRBV30, the J gene TRBJ2-1; D not resolved. Germline V gene lookup returns CDR1 GTSNPN and CDR2 SVGIG (reference sequence). The CDR3 is 11 amino acids. The V end was cut by 1 base, the J end by 8 bases, with 6 bases between. The CDR3: CAWSAVHEQFF. CDR3 coding DNA: TGTGCCTGGAGTGCAGTACATGAGCAGTTCTTC.

This clone was seen more than once but under ten times. The chain recombines TRBV7-9 with TRBJ2-2; D unresolved. Germline CDR1 reads SEHNR; CDR2 reads FQNEAQ (reference sequence). V lost 3 bases, J lost 0 bases, and 8 bases lay in between. This CDR3 region has 15 residues. The CDR3 coding sequence is TGTGCCAGCAGCTTTGGCCGAACGAACACCGGGGAGCTGTTTTTT. Its translation: CASSFGRTNTGELFF.

The genes are TRBV10-2 and TRBJ2-7; 9 positions agree with TRBD2. The V segment lost 5 bases and the J segment 5 bases; nucleotides outside the gene matches: 13. Germline V lookup: CDR1 WSHSY, CDR2 SAAADI. The CDR3 has 16 amino acids. In nucleotides, the CDR3 is TGCGCCAGCAGTTTTACCCTAGCGGGACCAGGGGACGAGCAGTACTTC. Protein product: CASSFTLAGPGDEQYF.

The chain is built from TRBV5-1 and TRBJ1-2; D unresolved. The CDR3 covers 15 residues. Germline V gene sequence: CDR1 SGHRS, CDR2 YFSETQ. The ends were cut back, 0 bases at V and 2 bases at J, with 11 bases in the middle. As DNA, the CDR3 is TGCGCCAGCAGCTTGGACAGTTTTAGGAACTATGGCTACACCTTC. It translates to CASSLDSFRNYGYTF.

J is TRBJ2-3 and V is TRBV11-2; 10 nucleotides agree with TRBD2. The CDR3 loop spans 15 amino acids. The ends lost 2 bases at V and 3 bases at J; junction bases unmatched: 2. The germline gives CDR1 SGHAT, CDR2 FQNNGV. The DNA of the CDR3 is TGTGCCAGCAGCTTAACTAGCGGGGTGACAGATACGCAGTATTTT. It encodes CASSLTSGVTDTQYF.

This clone is medium-sized by share. The chain joins TRBV18 to TRBJ1-4; D is perhaps TRBD1 (5 bases). The germline V gene has CDR1 KGHSH and CDR2 LQKENI. V gave up 3 bases and J gave up 7 bases, with 15 bases separating them. CDR3 length: 15 residues. CDR3 region: CASSPGTGNSEKLFF. In nucleotides, the CDR3 is TGTGCCAGCTCACCCGGGACGGGAAATAGTGAAAAACTGTTTTTT.